These 10 T cell receptor beta chains originate from one sample sequenced in a study of human T cells and chemical hapten exposure. Time point: patch test 1, 2 weeks after DPC sensitization. This sample's treatment: therapeutic diphenylcyclopropenone sensitization with weekly scalp DPC. MiXCR was run by TCRdb on the RACE reads, yielding one entry per CDR3 protein. Altogether under 450,000 distinct CDR3 sequences are present, about 4.8% being singletons, with the ten largest covering under 3%. The starting material was whole blood, obtained in connection with sensitization to the hapten diphenylcyclopropenone (DPC). The receptors were sampled from a woman aged 50 to 60 with alopecia areata. Some clones in this sample may be carry-over from other donors' samples.

This clonotype came up many times. The rearrangement uses TRBV7-9 and TRBJ2-1; D is undetermined. CDR3 length: 13 residues. Between the trimmed V and J ends, which lost 2 bases and 9 bases, there was a span of 11 bases. The V gene's germline CDR1 is SEHNR and CDR2 FQNEAQ (reference sequence). The CDR3 loop reads CASSLTRSPEQFF. The CDR3 nucleotides read TGTGCCAGCAGCTTAACCAGGTCGCCTGAGCAGTTCTTC.

This clonotype was seen many times. This sequence joins TRBV4-2 and TRBJ2-3, with 10 bases lining up with TRBD2. The CDR3 spans 17 residues. The trim removed 0 bases at V and 3 bases at J, leaving 6 bases unmatched. From germline, CDR1 is LGHNA and CDR2 YNFKEQ. CDR3: CASSQDPSSGSTDTQYF. The CDR3 nucleotides read TGTGCCAGCAGCCAAGATCCGTCTAGCGGGAGTACAGATACGCAGTATTTT.

This clonotype was seen a handful of times. The chain combines TRBV10-3 with TRBJ1-6, with TRBD1 matching 9 bases. Germline CDR1 and CDR2: ENHRY and SYGVKD. The CDR3 is made up of 15 amino acids. The V gene end was trimmed by 0 bases and the J gene end by 7 bases; junction bases not matched to a gene: 1. As DNA, the CDR3 is TGTGCCATCAGTGAGTCGGGGACAGGGAATTCACCCCTCCACTTT. The encoded protein is CAISESGTGNSPLHF.

This chain joins TRBV28 and TRBJ1-5; 7 bases line up with TRBD1. Germline trimming cut 7 bases from V and 6 bases from J; bases unmatched to any gene: 9. This CDR3 is 14 amino acids long. Germline-derived CDR1 and CDR2 are MDHEN and SYDVKM. The CDR3 DNA follows: TGTGCCAGCACCGAACAGGGGAGGATTCAGCCCCAGCATTTT. Protein: CASTEQGRIQPQHF.

This clonotype was found many times. This chain connects TRBV29-1 to TRBJ2-1; TRBD2 matches 7 bases. The trim removed 4 bases at V and 4 bases at J, leaving 10 bases unmatched. Germline V gene lookup returns CDR1 SQVTM and CDR2 ANQGSEA. The CDR3 length is 15 residues. This chain's CDR3 is CSVARRLADYNEQFF. As DNA, the CDR3 is TGCAGCGTTGCCCGCCGGCTAGCGGATTACAATGAGCAGTTCTTC.

There are many counts of this clonotype. The rearrangement joins TRBV12-3 or TRBV12-4 to TRBJ2-5, with D perhaps TRBD2 (7 bases). Trimming took 5 bases from V and 2 from J, leaving 21 bases between them. The CDR3 runs 17 residues. DNA of the CDR3: TGTGCCAGCAGTAATTACCGGGGGGCCGGGGAGCAAGAGACCCAGTACTTC. It codes for CASSNYRGAGEQETQYF.

The rearrangement uses TRBV12-3 or TRBV12-4 and TRBJ2-1; 8 bases map to TRBD2. This CDR3 is 14 amino acids long. The J segment lost 2 bases and the V segment lost 8 bases, leaving 5 bases of the junction unmatched. CDR3 sequence: CASGAGGAYNEQFF. The CDR3, as DNA: TGTGCCAGCGGGGCGGGGGGAGCCTACAATGAGCAGTTCTTC.

This clonotype was seen at least ten times. The V gene is TRBV4-3, the J gene TRBJ1-3; D is unresolved. V was pared by 2 bases and J by 0 bases, with 8 bases between. Germline CDR1 and CDR2: LGHNA and YSLEER. This CDR3 contains 15 residues. The CDR3 DNA follows: TGCGCCAGCAGCCAATATTCATTCTCTGGAAACACCATATATTTT. This encodes CASSQYSFSGNTIYF.

The V and J genes are TRBV28 and TRBJ1-5; a weak D match, TRBD1 (6 bases). The germline CDR1 and CDR2 sequences are MDHEN and SYDVKM. V lost 3 bases and J lost 0, with 9 bases in between. The CDR3 covers 15 residues. The CDR3 DNA follows: TGTGCCAGCAGTTTTCAGGGGTTTAGCAATCAGCCCCAGCATTTT. It specifies CASSFQGFSNQPQHF.

This clonotype has just a few counts. CDR3 nucleotide sequence: TGTGCCAGCAAAGCGGGAGGGGTGGAGACCCAGTACTTC. Amino acids: CASKAGGVETQYF. The chain links TRBV28 to TRBJ2-5, with 10 nucleotides matching TRBD2. The CDR3 has 13 residues. V lost 7 bases, J lost 5 bases, and 4 bases stayed unmatched. Germline V lookup: CDR1 MDHEN, CDR2 SYDVKM.